Listed here are 8 T cell receptor beta chains from one sample, sequenced in a study of T cells in Graves' hyperthyroidism and ophthalmopathy. It was RNA transcripts that yielded the amplified TCR beta CDR3 regions. HTBI primers were the set used in a first-round RT-PCR of the TCR CDR3. TCRdb passed the multiplex PCR reads through MiXCR, listing each CDR3 protein once. The data contain over 300,000 distinct CDR3 sequences, around 14% of them singletons. Material for sequencing was blood. These receptors were obtained from a woman aged 60-75 years with Graves' hyperthyroidism.

This clonotype was recorded many times. The chain couples TRBV11-3 to TRBJ1-2; D is undetermined. Trimming removed 5 bases from V and 7 bases from J, with 20 bases in between. Germline V gene sequence: CDR1 SGHNT, CDR2 YENEEA. The CDR3 has 15 amino acids. The CDR3 bases are TGTGCCAGCAGCATCCAAGGCCGCCCCCTATCTGGCTACACCTTC. It codes for CASSIQGRPLSGYTF.

V and J are TRBV12-3 or TRBV12-4 and TRBJ1-4; D not resolved. CDR3 length equals 14 residues. Trimming stripped 6 bases from V and 8 bases from J, with 16 bases between. The CDR3 protein is CASSSDPGGEKLFF. The CDR3 DNA sequence: TGTGCCAGCAGCTCGGACCCCGGTGGGGAAAAACTGTTTTTT.

This clonotype was observed a handful of times. J is TRBJ2-7 and V is TRBV6-2 or TRBV6-3; perhaps TRBD2 as D (5 bases). CDR1 is MNHEY and CDR2 is SVGEGT in the germline V gene. The CDR3 has 15 residues. Between the trimmed V and J ends, which lost 0 bases and 1 base, there was a span of 10 bases. CDR3 bases: TGTGCCAGCAGTTACTCGCTCAGCGGTTCCTACGAGCAGTACTTC. Its translation: CASSYSLSGSYEQYF.

This clonotype was seen repeatedly, ten times or more. This chain connects TRBV5-6 to TRBJ2-3, with TRBD2 identical over 7 bases. Germline-derived CDR1 and CDR2 are SGHDT and YYEEEE. There are 16 residues in the CDR3. With V trimmed by 2 bases and J by 7 bases, 13 bases remained unmatched. CDR3 protein: CASSFDGAGEVNTQYF. The CDR3 coding sequence is TGTGCCAGCAGCTTTGACGGGGCGGGAGAGGTAAATACGCAGTATTTT.

The chain uses TRBV5-1 and TRBJ2-3; 9 positions match TRBD1. Losses at the gene ends were 4 bases for V and 0 bases for J; bases not matched to a gene: 6. In germline, CDR1 is SGHRS, CDR2 YFSETQ. The CDR3 runs 16 residues. CDR3 sequence (DNA): TGCGCCAGCAGCAGATCCGGGACAGGGAGCACAGATACGCAGTATTTT. This sequence encodes CASSRSGTGSTDTQYF.

The table lists this clonotype with many counts. The J gene is TRBJ1-3, the V gene TRBV12-3 or TRBV12-4; D possibly corresponds to TRBD1 (5 bases). Trimming took 3 bases from V and 2 from J, leaving 8 bases between them. The CDR3 contains 14 residues. CDR3 sequence (DNA): TGTGCCAGCAGTTTTTTAGGGGCTGGAAACACCATATATTTT. This gives the protein CASSFLGAGNTIYF.

This clonotype appeared many times. The chain combines TRBV27 with TRBJ2-7; D is ambiguous. The ends were cut back, 8 bases at V and 5 bases at J, with 10 bases in the middle. Looked up from germline, CDR1 is MNHEY and CDR2 is SMNVEV (reference sequence). The CDR3 length is 11 residues. CDR3 bases: TGTGCCAGCTCTAAACGGGACGAGCAGTACTTC. Amino acid sequence: CASSKRDEQYF.

This clonotype was recorded a few times. CDR3 sequence reads: CASSHSRGSYEQYF. DNA of the CDR3: TGTGCCAGCAGCCATTCTCGGGGCTCCTACGAGCAGTACTTC. The rearrangement links TRBV4-2 to TRBJ2-7; D may be TRBD2 (5 bases). The CDR3 consists of 14 residues. The germline gives CDR1 LGHNA, CDR2 YNFKEQ. V gave up 3 bases and J gave up 0 bases, with 9 bases separating them.